The 5 T cell receptor beta chains below come from one sample, sequenced in a study of cytomegalovirus exposure and HLA in healthy donors. The study ran its PCR with 60 Vbeta and 13 Jbeta primers. TCRdb keeps only in-frame clones here, not all; method: immunoSEQ multiplex PCR. The repertoire holds about 130,000 clones, with about 70% as singletons. The sample comprised PBMCs. The receptors come from a man in his forties or fifties in good health and CMV-seronegative.

The J gene is TRBJ2-5, the V gene TRBV2; 9 nucleotides align to TRBD1. Germline-derived CDR1 and CDR2 are SNHLY and FYNNEI. Trimming took 6 bases from V and 3 from J; bases not matched to a gene: 8. This CDR3 comprises 15 residues. The chain's CDR3 is CASREQGAGEETQYF. CDR3 in DNA: TGTGCCAGCAGAGAACAGGGGGCTGGGGAAGAGACCCAGTACTTC.

This chain links TRBV7-9 with TRBJ2-5, with TRBD2 matching 7 bases. Germline-derived CDR1 and CDR2 are SEHNR and FQNEAQ (reference sequence). The CDR3 totals 14 residues. V lost 4 bases and J lost 3; bases outside the gene matches: 5. Written as DNA, the CDR3 is TGTGCCAGCAGCTCCCAGGCGGGGGAAGAGACCCAGTACTTC. Encoded protein: CASSSQAGEETQYF.

This chain joins TRBV5-1 and TRBJ2-5; a weak D match, TRBD1 (6 bases). CDR1 and CDR2 (germline): SGHRS, YFSETQ. Trimming stripped 1 base from V and 4 bases from J, with 14 bases between. CDR3 length: 15 residues. The CDR3 loop reads CASSLTGTLGETQYF. Here the CDR3 DNA reads TGCGCCAGCAGCTTGACCGGGACACTCGGAGAGACCCAGTACTTC. The full variable domain, in which reference TRBV5-1 and TRBJ2-5 provide the parts outside the CDR3, is KAGVTQTPRYLIKTRGQQVTLSCSPISGHRSVSWYQQTPGQGLQFLFEYFSETQRNKGNFPGRFSGRQFSNSRSEMNVSTLELGDSALYLCASSLTGTLGETQYFGPGTRLLVL.

The rearrangement joins TRBV4-3 to TRBJ1-1; D might be TRBD1 (6 bases). The CDR3 is made up of 15 amino acids. Germline CDR1 is LGHNA and CDR2 is YSLEER. Trimming cost V 8 bases and J 4 bases, with 20 bases left between them. The CDR3 DNA is TGCGCCAGCCAACAGGGTGAGGGTTGGGGCACTGAAGCTTTCTTT. Translating it yields CASQQGEGWGTEAFF.

V usage is TRBV6-5 and J usage is TRBJ1-5, with 10 bases aligning to TRBD1. Trimming removed 4 bases from V and 5 bases from J; junction bases left unmatched: 5. This CDR3 is built from 15 residues. The germline V gene has CDR1 MNHEY and CDR2 SVGAGI. The CDR3 DNA is TGTGCCAGCAGTTCCAGGACAGGGGGTTATCAGCCCCAGCATTTT. As protein: CASSSRTGGYQPQHF.